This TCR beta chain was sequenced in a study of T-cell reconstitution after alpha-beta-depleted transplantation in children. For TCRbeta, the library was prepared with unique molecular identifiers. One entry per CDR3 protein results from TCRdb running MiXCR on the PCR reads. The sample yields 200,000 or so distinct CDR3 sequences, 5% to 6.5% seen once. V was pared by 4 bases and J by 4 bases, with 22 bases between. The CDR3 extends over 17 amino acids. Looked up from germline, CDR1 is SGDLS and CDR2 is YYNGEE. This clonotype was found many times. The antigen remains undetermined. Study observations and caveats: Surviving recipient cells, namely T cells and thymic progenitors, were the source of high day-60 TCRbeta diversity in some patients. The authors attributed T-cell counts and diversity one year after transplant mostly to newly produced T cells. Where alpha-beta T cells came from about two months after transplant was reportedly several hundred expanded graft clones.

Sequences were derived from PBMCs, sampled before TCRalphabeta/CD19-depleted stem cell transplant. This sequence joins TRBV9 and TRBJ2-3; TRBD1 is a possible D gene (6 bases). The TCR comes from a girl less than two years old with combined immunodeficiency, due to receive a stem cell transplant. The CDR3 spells CASSQPGRDTPPDTQYF. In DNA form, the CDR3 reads TGTGCCAGCAGCCAACCCGGCCGGGACACCCCGCCAGATACGCAGTATTTT.